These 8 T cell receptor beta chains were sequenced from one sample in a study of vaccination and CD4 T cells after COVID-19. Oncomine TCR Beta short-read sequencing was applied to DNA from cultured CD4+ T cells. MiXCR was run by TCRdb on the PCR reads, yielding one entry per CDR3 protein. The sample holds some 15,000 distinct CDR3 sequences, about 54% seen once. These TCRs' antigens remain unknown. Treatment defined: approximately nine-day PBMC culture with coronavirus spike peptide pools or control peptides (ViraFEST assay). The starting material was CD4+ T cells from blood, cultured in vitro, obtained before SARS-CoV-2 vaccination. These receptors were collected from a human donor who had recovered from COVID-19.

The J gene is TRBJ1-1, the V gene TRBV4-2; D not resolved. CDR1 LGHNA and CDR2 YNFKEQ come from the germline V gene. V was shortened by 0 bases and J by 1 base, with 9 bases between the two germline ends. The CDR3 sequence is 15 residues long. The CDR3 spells CASSQDWAENTEAFF. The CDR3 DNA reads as TGTGCCAGCAGCCAAGATTGGGCGGAGAACACTGAAGCTTTCTTT.

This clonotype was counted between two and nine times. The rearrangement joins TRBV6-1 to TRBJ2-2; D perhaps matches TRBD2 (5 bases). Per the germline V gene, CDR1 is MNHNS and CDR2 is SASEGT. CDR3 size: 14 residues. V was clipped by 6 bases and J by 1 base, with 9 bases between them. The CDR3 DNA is TGTGCCAGCAGACTAGGCCTGAACACCGGGGAGCTGTTTTTT. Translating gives CASRLGLNTGELFF.

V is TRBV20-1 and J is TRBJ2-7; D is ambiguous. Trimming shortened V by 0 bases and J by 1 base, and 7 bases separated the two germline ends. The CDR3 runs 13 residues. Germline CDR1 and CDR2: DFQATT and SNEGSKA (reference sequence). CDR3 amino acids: CSARDPGSYEQYF. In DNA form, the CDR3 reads TGCAGTGCTAGAGATCCCGGGTCCTACGAGCAGTACTTC.

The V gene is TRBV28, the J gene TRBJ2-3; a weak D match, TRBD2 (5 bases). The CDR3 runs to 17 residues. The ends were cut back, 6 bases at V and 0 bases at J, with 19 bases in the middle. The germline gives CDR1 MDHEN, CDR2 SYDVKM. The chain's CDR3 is CASSGGVGKTSTDTQYF. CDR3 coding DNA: TGTGCCAGCAGCGGAGGCGTAGGAAAAACTAGCACAGATACGCAGTATTTT. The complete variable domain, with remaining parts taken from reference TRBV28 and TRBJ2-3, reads DVKVTQSSRYLVKRTGEKVFLECVQDMDHENMFWYRQDPGLGLRLIYFSYDVKMKEKGDIPEGYSVSREKKERFSLILESASTNQTSMYLCASSGGVGKTSTDTQYFGPGTRLTVL.

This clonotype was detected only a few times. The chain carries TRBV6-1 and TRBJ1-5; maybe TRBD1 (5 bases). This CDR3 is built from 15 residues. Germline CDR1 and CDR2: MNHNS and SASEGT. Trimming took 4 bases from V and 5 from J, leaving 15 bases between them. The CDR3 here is CASSGRKGLHQPQHF. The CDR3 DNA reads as TGTGCCAGCAGTGGGCGTAAGGGGCTTCATCAGCCCCAGCATTTT.

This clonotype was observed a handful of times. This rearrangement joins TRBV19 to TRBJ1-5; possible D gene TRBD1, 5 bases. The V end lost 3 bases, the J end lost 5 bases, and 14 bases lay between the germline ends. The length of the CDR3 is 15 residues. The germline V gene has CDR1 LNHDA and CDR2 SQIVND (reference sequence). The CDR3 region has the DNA TGTGCCAGTAGTATCCCGAACCGGGGGGATCAGCCCCAGCATTTT. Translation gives CASSIPNRGDQPQHF.

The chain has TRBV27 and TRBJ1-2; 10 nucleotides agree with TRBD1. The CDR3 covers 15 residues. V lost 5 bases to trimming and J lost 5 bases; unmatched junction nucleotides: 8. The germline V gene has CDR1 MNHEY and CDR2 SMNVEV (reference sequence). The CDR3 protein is CASSVGTGEGYGYTF. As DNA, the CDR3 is TGTGCCAGCAGTGTCGGGACAGGGGAGGGGTATGGCTACACCTTC.

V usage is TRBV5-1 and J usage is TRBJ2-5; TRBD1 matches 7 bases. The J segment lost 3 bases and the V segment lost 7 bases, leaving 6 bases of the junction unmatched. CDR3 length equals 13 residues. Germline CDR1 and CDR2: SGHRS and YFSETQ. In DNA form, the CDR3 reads TGCGCCAGCCGAACCACAGGGGAAGAGACCCAGTACTTC. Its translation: CASRTTGEETQYF. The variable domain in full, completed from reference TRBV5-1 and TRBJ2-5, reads KAGVTQTPRYLIKTRGQQVTLSCSPISGHRSVSWYQQTPGQGLQFLFEYFSETQRNKGNFPGRFSGRQFSNSRSEMNVSTLELGDSALYLCASRTTGEETQYFGPGTRLLVL.